The 16 T cell receptor beta chains below come from one sample, sequenced in a study of CD8 T cells in ankylosing spondylitis. TCRdb reprocessed the 5' RACE reads with MiXCR, giving one entry per CDR3 protein. Here the sample spans 250,000 or so distinct CDR3 sequences, roughly a quarter being singletons. The sample taken for sequencing was blood, either unsorted or a sorted T cell fraction (not recorded which). The receptors stem from a male donor with ankylosing spondylitis or in good health (not recorded which).

This rearrangement joins TRBV29-1 to TRBJ2-2; D may match TRBD1 or TRBD2 (5 bases each). Looked up from germline, CDR1 is SQVTM and CDR2 is ANQGSEA. Deletions cut 1 base from V and 0 bases from J, with 6 bases between. The length of the CDR3 is 14 residues. The CDR3 DNA reads TGCAGCGTTGAAGGGGGACCGAACACCGGGGAGCTGTTTTTT. It translates to CSVEGGPNTGELFF.

A few counts support this clonotype. The rearrangement uses TRBV29-1 and TRBJ2-1, with D hard to call. Germline values: CDR1 SQVTM, CDR2 ANQGSEA. Trimming removed 4 bases from V and 2 bases from J, with 9 bases in between. The CDR3 has 13 residues. The CDR3 DNA follows: TGCAGCGTTGTGGCAGACGCCTACAATGAGCAGTTCTTC. This gives the protein CSVVADAYNEQFF.

This chain connects TRBV24-1 to TRBJ2-1; 8 nucleotides align to TRBD1. There are 16 residues in the CDR3. Germline CDR1 KGHDR, CDR2 SFDVKD. J lost 4 bases, V lost 0 bases, and 4 bases had no gene match. The CDR3 loop reads CATSDLETGAYNEQFF. In nucleotides, the CDR3 is TGTGCCACCAGTGATTTGGAGACAGGGGCGTACAATGAGCAGTTCTTC.

In this sample, this clonotype turned up many times. The V gene is TRBV20-1, the J gene TRBJ1-2; D remains unclear. CDR1 DFQATT and CDR2 SNEGSKA come from the germline V gene (reference sequence). The CDR3 totals 15 residues. V lost 3 bases and J lost 0, with 14 bases in between. CDR3: CSASPILRANYGYTF. CDR3 sequence (DNA): TGCAGTGCTAGCCCCATATTAAGGGCTAACTATGGCTACACCTTC.

In nucleotides, the CDR3 is TGCAGCGTTGACCGTAGCGGGGGAGATTTAGAGACCCAGTACTTC. This codes for CSVDRSGGDLETQYF. V gene TRBV29-1 combines with J gene TRBJ2-5, with 9 bases aligning to TRBD2. This CDR3 contains 15 residues. CDR1 is SQVTM and CDR2 is ANQGSEA in the germline V gene. Trimming took 3 bases from V and 4 from J; bases not matched to a gene: 9.

This clonotype was observed a handful of times. DNA of the CDR3: TGTGCCAGCAGCCCCACCAGGGGAGGTGGCTACACCTTC. Translation gives CASSPTRGGGYTF. The V gene is TRBV12-3 or TRBV12-4, the J gene TRBJ1-2, with TRBD1 as a possible D gene (6 bases). Between the trimmed V and J ends, which lost 6 bases and 7 bases, there was a span of 15 bases. This CDR3 is built from 13 residues.

The V gene is TRBV9, the J gene TRBJ2-1; 8 bases are a match to TRBD1. The CDR3 covers 15 residues. V gave up 4 bases and J gave up 8 bases; unmatched junction bases: 11. Germline values: CDR1 SGDLS, CDR2 YYNGEE. Here the CDR3 reads CASSTMAGTGYEQFF. The CDR3 coding sequence is TGTGCCAGCAGCACGATGGCCGGGACAGGTTATGAGCAGTTCTTC.

This chain joins TRBV12-3 or TRBV12-4 and TRBJ2-5; perhaps TRBD1 as D (6 bases). The CDR3 has 14 amino acids. V was trimmed by 6 bases and J by 2 bases, leaving 13 bases between them. CDR3 protein: CASRVGHNQETQYF. CDR3 nucleotide sequence: TGTGCCAGCAGAGTGGGACATAATCAAGAGACCCAGTACTTC.

V gene TRBV20-1 combines with J gene TRBJ2-3; the D call may be TRBD1 or TRBD2 (6 bases each). This CDR3 is built from 15 residues. Per the germline V gene, CDR1 is DFQATT and CDR2 is SNEGSKA (reference sequence). Trimming took 6 bases from V and 5 from J, leaving 21 bases between them. The CDR3 loop is CSASRGPLGIDTQYF. CDR3 in DNA: TGCAGTGCCAGTCGGGGGCCCCTAGGCATAGATACGCAGTATTTT.

This chain links TRBV12-3 or TRBV12-4 with TRBJ2-5; 7 nucleotides line up with TRBD1. This CDR3 is built from 13 residues. J lost 1 base, V lost 7 bases, and 3 bases had no gene match. This CDR3 reads CASTRDSQETQYF. The DNA of the CDR3 is TGTGCCAGCACCCGGGACAGCCAAGAGACCCAGTACTTC.

The chain links TRBV20-1 to TRBJ2-1; 16 nucleotides align to TRBD2. CDR1 DFQATT and CDR2 SNEGSKA come from the germline V gene (reference sequence). V dropped 6 bases and J dropped 4; count of bases not matched to a gene: 6. The CDR3 totals 16 residues. Here the CDR3 reads CSAPGLAGGLYNEQFF. The DNA of the CDR3 is TGCAGTGCCCCGGGACTAGCGGGGGGGTTATACAATGAGCAGTTCTTC.

The chain couples TRBV20-1 to TRBJ2-1, with 12 bases lining up with TRBD2. This CDR3 region has 17 residues. Trimming cost V 0 bases and J 10 bases; bases outside gene matches: 13. CDR1 and CDR2 from the germline V gene are DFQATT and SNEGSKA (reference sequence). The CDR3 loop reads CSARDSHPSGGAGEQFF. Written as DNA, the CDR3 is TGCAGTGCTAGAGACTCCCACCCTAGCGGGGGGGCCGGCGAGCAGTTCTTC.

This clonotype was recorded a few times. This chain uses TRBV6-5 with TRBJ1-2, with a possible D match to TRBD1 (5 bases). Trimming left V 2 bases short and J 8 bases short, with 18 bases between. CDR1 and CDR2 from the germline V gene are MNHEY and SVGAGI. There are 15 residues in the CDR3. CDR3: CASSYRTDISKGYTF. DNA of the CDR3: TGTGCCAGCAGTTACAGAACGGACATCTCGAAAGGCTACACCTTC.

This clonotype has a count of ten or more. This chain uses TRBV29-1 with TRBJ2-1; 7 nucleotides line up with TRBD1. The CDR3 covers 15 residues. V dropped 7 bases and J dropped 7; count of bases not matched to a gene: 16. Germline V gene sequence: CDR1 SQVTM, CDR2 ANQGSEA. Here the CDR3 DNA reads TGCAGCGCTACCGGGACAGAAATCAATGGGAATGAGCAGTTCTTC. Translating gives CSATGTEINGNEQFF.

This clonotype appeared a few times. V gene TRBV15 combines with J gene TRBJ2-7, with TRBD1 identical over 9 bases. Per germline, CDR1 LNHNV and CDR2 YYDKDF (reference sequence). The CDR3 extends over 15 amino acids. Trimming removed 5 bases from V and 3 bases from J; junction bases left unmatched: 8. The CDR3 loop is CATSVRQGGIYEQYF. The CDR3 DNA reads as TGTGCCACCAGCGTTCGACAGGGGGGGATCTACGAGCAGTACTTC. Variable domain in full (rest from reference TRBV15 and TRBJ2-7): DAMVIQNPRYQVTQFGKPVTLSCSQTLNHNVMYWYQQKSSQAPKLLFHYYDKDFNNEADTPDNFQSRRPNTSFCFLDIRSPGLGDTAMYLCATSVRQGGIYEQYFGPGTRLTVT.

This clonotype was detected many times. This chain joins TRBV20-1 and TRBJ2-5; D call uncertain. The V and J ends lost 3 bases and 1 base respectively, with 3 bases between them. The CDR3 has 11 amino acids. Germline V CDR1 and CDR2: DFQATT, SNEGSKA (reference sequence). In nucleotides, the CDR3 is TGCAGTGCTAGCGCCCAAGAGACCCAGTACTTC. Translation: CSASAQETQYF.